This note documents a single T cell receptor beta chain sequence. The sample belongs to a study of T cell changes during pregnancy in multiple sclerosis. Using immunoSEQ multiplex PCR, the repertoire was profiled, and TCRdb retains in-frame clones only, with some absent. Among 26,000 or so clones listed, 75% to 90% were seen once. Germline lookup yields CDR1 SGHRS and CDR2 YFSETQ. V was clipped by 4 bases and J by 6 bases, with 10 bases between them. The CDR3 length is 12 residues. Here the sequenced sample was CD8+ T cells from peripheral blood mononuclear cells, taken in the second trimester of pregnancy. The chain has TRBV5-1 and TRBJ1-1, with D maybe TRBD1 (6 bases). The sequence was collected from a female donor with multiple sclerosis, enrolled in a pregnancy study. The DNA for the CDR3 is TGCGCCAGCAGCATATCAGGGGCTGAAGCTTTCTTT. It specifies CASSISGAEAFF.